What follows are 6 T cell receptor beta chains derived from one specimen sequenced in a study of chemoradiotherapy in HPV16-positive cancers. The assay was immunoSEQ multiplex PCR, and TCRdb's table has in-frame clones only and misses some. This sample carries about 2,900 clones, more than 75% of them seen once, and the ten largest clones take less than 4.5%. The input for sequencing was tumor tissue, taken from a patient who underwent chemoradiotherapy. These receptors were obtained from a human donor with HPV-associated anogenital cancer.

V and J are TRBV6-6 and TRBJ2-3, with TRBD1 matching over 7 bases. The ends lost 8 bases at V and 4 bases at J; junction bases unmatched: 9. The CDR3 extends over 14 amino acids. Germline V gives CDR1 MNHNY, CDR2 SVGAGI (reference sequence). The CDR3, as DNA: TGTGCCAGCCGGATTCAGGGGGATGCAGATACGCAGTATTTT. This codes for CASRIQGDADTQYF.

The DNA of the CDR3 is TGTGCCAGCAGCGAAGCCACAGGGTTTGTTAAAGAAAAACTGTTTTTT. It encodes CASSEATGFVKEKLFF. The J gene is TRBJ1-4, the V gene TRBV7-2; D is perhaps TRBD1 (6 bases). Trimming took 5 bases from V and 8 from J, leaving 21 bases between them. The CDR3 is made up of 16 amino acids. Germline V CDR1 and CDR2: SGHTA, FQGNSA.

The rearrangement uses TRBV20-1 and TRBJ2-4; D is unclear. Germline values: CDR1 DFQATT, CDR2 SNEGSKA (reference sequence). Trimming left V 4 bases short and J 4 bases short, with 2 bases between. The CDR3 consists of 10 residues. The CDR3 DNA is TGCAGTGCTACTAAAAACATTCAGTACTTC. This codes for CSATKNIQYF.

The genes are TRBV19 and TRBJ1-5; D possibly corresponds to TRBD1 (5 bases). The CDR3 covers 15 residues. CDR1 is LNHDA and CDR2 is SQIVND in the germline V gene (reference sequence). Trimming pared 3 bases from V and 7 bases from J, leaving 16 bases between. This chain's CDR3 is CASSIGWGNYQPQHF. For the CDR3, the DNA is TGTGCCAGTAGTATTGGATGGGGGAATTACCAGCCCCAGCATTTT.

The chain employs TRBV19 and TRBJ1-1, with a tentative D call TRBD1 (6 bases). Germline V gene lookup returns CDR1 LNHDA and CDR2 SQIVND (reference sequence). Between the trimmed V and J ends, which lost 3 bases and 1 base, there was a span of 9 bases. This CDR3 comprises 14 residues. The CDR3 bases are TGTGCCAGTAGTATCCTACAGGGGAACACTGAAGCTTTCTTT. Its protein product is CASSILQGNTEAFF.

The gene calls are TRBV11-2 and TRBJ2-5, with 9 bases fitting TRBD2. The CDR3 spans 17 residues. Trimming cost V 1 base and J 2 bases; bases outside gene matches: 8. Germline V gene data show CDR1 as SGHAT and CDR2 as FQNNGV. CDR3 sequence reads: CASSLGGLAGLQETQYF. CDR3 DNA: TGTGCCAGCAGCTTAGGAGGCCTAGCGGGGCTACAAGAGACCCAGTACTTC.